This T cell receptor (beta chain) emerged from a study of cytomegalovirus exposure and HLA in healthy donors. The PCR had 60 Vbeta and 13 Jbeta primers. Using immunoSEQ multiplex PCR, the repertoire was profiled, and TCRdb retains in-frame clones only, with some absent. The table includes tens of thousands of clones, over 70% detected once. This clone occurred a few times. This clonotype was sampled from a male donor in good health and CMV-seropositive. Source material: PBMCs.

The CDR3 sequence is CASSARDRVDYGYTF. CDR3 bases: TGTGCCAGCAGTGCCCGGGACAGGGTAGACTATGGCTACACCTTC. This chain connects TRBV28 to TRBJ1-2, with TRBD1 identical over 9 bases. CDR3 size: 15 residues. Per germline, CDR1 MDHEN and CDR2 SYDVKM. Trimming cost V 5 bases and J 3 bases; bases outside gene matches: 7.